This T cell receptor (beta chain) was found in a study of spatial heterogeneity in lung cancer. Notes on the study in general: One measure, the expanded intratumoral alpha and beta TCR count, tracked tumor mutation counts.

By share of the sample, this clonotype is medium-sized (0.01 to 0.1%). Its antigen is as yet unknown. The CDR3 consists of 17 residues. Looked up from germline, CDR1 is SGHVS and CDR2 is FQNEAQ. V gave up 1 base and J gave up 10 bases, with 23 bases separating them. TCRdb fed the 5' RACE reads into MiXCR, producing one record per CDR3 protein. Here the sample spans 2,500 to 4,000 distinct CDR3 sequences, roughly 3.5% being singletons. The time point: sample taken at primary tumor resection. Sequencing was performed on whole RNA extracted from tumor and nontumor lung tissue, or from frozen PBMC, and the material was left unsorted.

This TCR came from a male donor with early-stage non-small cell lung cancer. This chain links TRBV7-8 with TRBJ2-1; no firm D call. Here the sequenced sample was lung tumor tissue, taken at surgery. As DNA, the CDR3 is TGTGCCAGCAGCTTAGTTATCGCGCGGACGCCTAAAAGGGAGCAGTTCTTC. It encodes CASSLVIARTPKREQFF. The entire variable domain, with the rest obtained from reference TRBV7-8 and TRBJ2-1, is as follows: GAGVSQSPRYKVAKRGQDVALRCDPISGHVSLFWYQQALGQGPEFLTYFQNEAQLDKSGLPSDRFFAERPEGSVSTLKIQRTQQEDSAVYLCASSLVIARTPKREQFFGPGTRLTVL.